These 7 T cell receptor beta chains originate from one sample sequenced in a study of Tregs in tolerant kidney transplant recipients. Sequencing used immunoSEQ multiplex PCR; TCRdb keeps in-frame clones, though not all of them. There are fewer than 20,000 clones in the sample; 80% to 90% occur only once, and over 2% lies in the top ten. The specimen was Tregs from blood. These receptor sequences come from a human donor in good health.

The CDR3 spells CASSPTGQGKEQYF. In nucleotides, the CDR3 is TGTGCCAGCTCACCAACGGGACAGGGGAAGGAGCAGTACTTC. The rearrangement links TRBV18 to TRBJ2-7; TRBD1 matches 10 bases. The CDR3 runs 14 residues. Germline V lookup: CDR1 KGHSH, CDR2 LQKENI. Unmatched junction bases numbered 5, after V lost 2 bases and J lost 7 bases.

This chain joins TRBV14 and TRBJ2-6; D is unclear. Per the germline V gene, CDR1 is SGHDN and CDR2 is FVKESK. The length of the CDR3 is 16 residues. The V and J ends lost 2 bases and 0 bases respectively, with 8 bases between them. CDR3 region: CASSQFRSSGANVLTF. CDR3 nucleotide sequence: TGTGCCAGCAGCCAATTTCGGAGCTCTGGGGCCAACGTCCTGACTTTC.

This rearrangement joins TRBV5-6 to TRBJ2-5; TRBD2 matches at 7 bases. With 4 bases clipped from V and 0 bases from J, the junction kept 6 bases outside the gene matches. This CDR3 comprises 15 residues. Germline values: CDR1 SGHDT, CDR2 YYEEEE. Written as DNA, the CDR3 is TGTGCCAGCAGCCTATTTGGGACTAACCAAGAGACCCAGTACTTC. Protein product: CASSLFGTNQETQYF.

The CDR3 region has the DNA TGTGCCAGCAGTTTTGGGGGGGGTATTCAGTACTTC. Amino acid sequence: CASSFGGGIQYF. This chain connects TRBV27 to TRBJ2-4; TRBD2 matches 7 bases. Germline V gives CDR1 MNHEY, CDR2 SMNVEV (reference sequence). The CDR3 is 12 residues long. The junction had 3 bases not matched to a gene; V was cut back by 3 bases and J by 10 bases.

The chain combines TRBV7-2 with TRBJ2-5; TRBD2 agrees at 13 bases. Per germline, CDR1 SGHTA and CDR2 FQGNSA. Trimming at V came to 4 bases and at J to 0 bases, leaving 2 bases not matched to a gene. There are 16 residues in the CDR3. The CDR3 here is CASSSGTSGDQETQYF. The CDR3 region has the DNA TGTGCCAGCAGCTCGGGGACTAGCGGGGACCAAGAGACCCAGTACTTC.

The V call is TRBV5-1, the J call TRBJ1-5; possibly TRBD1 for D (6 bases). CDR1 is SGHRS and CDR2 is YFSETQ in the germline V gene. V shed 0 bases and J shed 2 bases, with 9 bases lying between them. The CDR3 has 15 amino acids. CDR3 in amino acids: CASSLEGGGNQPQHF. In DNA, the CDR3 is TGCGCCAGCAGCTTGGAGGGGGGCGGCAATCAGCCCCAGCATTTT.

CDR3 sequence reads: CASSLHFGNTIYF. In DNA form, the CDR3 reads TGTGCCAGCAGCTTACATTTCGGAAACACCATATATTTT. V and J are TRBV7-2 and TRBJ1-3; D ambiguous. Germline CDR1 reads SGHTA; CDR2 reads FQGNSA. The CDR3 consists of 13 residues. V lost 2 bases, J lost 4 bases, and 6 bases lay in between.